This T cell receptor beta chain comes out of a study of regulatory T cells in long-lasting Graves disease (dated by TCRdb to about 2021). Study-level background: To count as having persistent Graves' disease, a patient had to have received antithyroid drug treatment for over 5 years with TSH receptor autoantibodies remaining persistently positive. Peripheral blood TCR sequencing and RNA sequencing compared persistent Graves' disease patients with newly diagnosed Graves' disease patients. The study was conducted in China and was registered as a clinical trial. A total of roughly 35 samples were covered by TCR sequencing, comprising some 13 persistent and about 20 newly diagnosed Graves' disease patients. In the clinical cohort, patients with persistent Graves' disease had used antithyroid drugs for an average of roughly 10 years. Results the study describes overall, beyond this receptor: Only the TCR beta chain was sequenced and analyzed. The authors acknowledged the small sample size as a limitation that may reduce accuracy. Because the primary lesion, thyroid tissue, could not be accessed, the study looked at peripheral blood alone. Lower TCR Shannon entropy and fewer highly expanded clones were observed in persistent Graves' disease patients than in newly diagnosed patients, which suggested clonal expansion. Preferential use of TRBV28, TRBJ1-2 and TRBJ2-5 was observed in persistent disease, whereas TRBV20-1 and TRBJ2-1 were favored in newly diagnosed disease. Patients with persistent disease shared more public clonotypes (approximately 2,500) than newly diagnosed patients did (roughly 970).

The time point label, read with the paper, signifies: persistent/refractory GD, antithyroid drugs over 5 years with positive TRAb. RNA was extracted from PBMCs in TRIzol for both TCR sequencing and RNA sequencing. The diagnosis of Graves' disease was made according to American Thyroid Association guidelines. Patients for the study were recruited at an endocrinology department in Xi'an, China. Each patient gave roughly 10 milliliters of peripheral blood, collected in an EDTA anticoagulant tube. Ficoll Paque Plus density gradient separation was used to isolate PBMCs, and no additional T cell sorting was done. An Agilent 2100 Bioanalyzer and agarose gel were used to assess RNA quality, and a NanoDrop 2000 was used to measure RNA concentration. The germline V gene encodes CDR1 LNHNV and CDR2 YYDKDF (reference sequence). Trimming accounts for 1 base at V and 1 base at J, while the number of junction bases matched to no gene is 4. The CDR3 spans 15 residues, from the cysteine through the phenylalanine. Only the CDR3 part of the read is kept: 45 bases, read in frame from the first base.

The library was built by means of multiplex PCR. Sequenced on an Illumina HiSeq 4000. CDR3 regions were amplified by Arm-PCR with iRepertoire HTBI primers to construct TCR beta libraries. Before sequencing, the PCR products went through gel purification. Regarding the original processing steps: Gene usage analysis of CDR3 amino acid clonotypes relied on the roughly 60 TRBV and around 13 TRBJ segments identified across samples. Filtered high-quality paired reads were merged into contigs using COPE and FqMerger. BLAST was used to align contigs to the IMGT TRBV, TRBD and TRBJ reference genes, and CDR3 was defined following IMGT. Any clonotype with a frequency above 0.1% was counted as a highly expanded clone. Shannon entropy served as the measure of repertoire diversity, while the Gini coefficient captured V-J evenness. A clonotype found in more than one individual was treated as public. TCRdb cleaned the public reads at Q25 with fastp, built clones with MiXCR and kept in-frame beta chains. Each entry is one CDR3 protein sequence, shown with its most common DNA and genes. These V and J calls are TCRdb output, not the study's own analysis. Here the sample has some 470,000 distinct CDR3 sequences; around a fifth occur a single time. Over 6% of the sample is taken by the ten largest.

This clonotype was detected ten times or more. Its antigen remains unidentified. The record has no base qualities; no much larger clone is one base away. This specimen was peripheral blood mononuclear cells (PBMCs), taken when the disease was refractory, from a patient treated with antithyroid drugs. Recombination joined TRBV15 with TRBJ2-7, with TRBD1 matching 7 junction bases. The sequence came from a female donor with Graves disease. The CDR3 corresponds to CATSRAQGVSYEQYF. The DNA sequence follows: TGTGCCACCAGCAGAGCGCAGGGGGTATCCTACGAGCAGTACTTC.